The sample holds a few counts of the clone carrying this T cell receptor beta chain. Its cognate antigen is unknown. The data were taken from a study of post-analysis software for immune sequencing data. Study context: The disease courses covered relapsing-remitting, secondary progressive and progressive-relapsing multiple sclerosis.

Unique molecular identifiers were present in the TCR beta cDNA libraries. MiXCR, run by TCRdb on the PCR reads, gives a single entry per CDR3 protein. Counted here are roughly 800,000 distinct CDR3 sequences, roughly 50% occurring once; the ten biggest clones make up 4.6%. Study observations and caveats: When compared against controls, multiple sclerosis patients showed significantly lower normalized Chao1 diversity. When the samples were clustered directly with F measure, those that had been prepared in the same batch showed strong co-clustering.

The clonotype comes from a girl between 10 and 17 years old with multiple sclerosis. The sequencing input was blood.

CDR3 amino acids: CASSNIGQGQETQYF. CDR3 coding DNA: TGTGCCAGCAGCAACATTGGACAGGGCCAAGAGACCCAGTACTTC. The rearrangement joins TRBV5-5 to TRBJ2-5, with 8 bases identical to TRBD1. With V trimmed by 4 bases and J by 1 base, 6 bases remained unmatched. Germline CDR1 and CDR2: SGHKS and YYEKEE (reference sequence). The CDR3 has 15 residues.